The 31 T cell receptor beta chains listed next were all sequenced from one sample in a study of OX40 agonist ivuxolimab in advanced cancers. The method was immunoSEQ multiplex PCR; TCRdb's version includes in-frame clones alone and lacks a portion of them. The sample shows tens of thousands of clones, 70% to 90% of them seen only once. The specimen was CD4+ or CD8+ T cells sorted from blood, collected in a trial of the OX40 agonist ivuxolimab. The receptors come from an adult with an advanced solid tumor such as melanoma, head and neck, liver or kidney cancer.

The genes are TRBV29-1 and TRBJ2-1; D gene ambiguous. With 6 bases removed from V and 9 bases from J, the gap between germline ends came to 21 bases. Germline CDR1 SQVTM, CDR2 ANQGSEA. The CDR3 is 14 residues long. DNA for the CDR3: TGCAGCGTCGTCGGACCGTCCTTTAGTAGTGAGCAGTTCTTC. It specifies CSVVGPSFSSEQFF.

This CDR3 reads CASSNPGGTTDTQYF. The CDR3 bases are TGTGCCAGCAGTAACCCCGGGGGCACCACAGATACGCAGTATTTT. V usage is TRBV6-1 and J usage is TRBJ2-3; D is tentatively TRBD1 or TRBD2 (6 bases each). Trimming pared 5 bases from V and 2 bases from J, leaving 14 bases between. Germline assignment: CDR1 MNHNS and CDR2 SASEGT. CDR3 length: 15 amino acids.

The chain has TRBV21-1 and TRBJ2-7; the D call in the table, TRBD2, was not verified against the DNA. TRBV21-1 is classified as a pseudogene. CDR3 length equals 17 residues. The DNA of the CDR3 is TGTGCCAGCAGCCCCCCAGGACTAGCGGTACCCTCCTACGAGCAGTACTTC. Translation: CASSPPGLAVPSYEQYF.

The rearrangement uses TRBV7-2 and TRBJ2-3; 7 bases are a match to TRBD1. Germline loops: CDR1 SGHTA, CDR2 FQGNSA. CDR3 size: 12 residues. V dropped 11 bases and J dropped 10; count of bases not matched to a gene: 12. In nucleotides, the CDR3 is TGTGCCTCCCGACAGGGCCCTTCGGCGCAGTATTTT. Its protein product is CASRQGPSAQYF.

This clone was seen a single time. This rearrangement joins TRBV6-5 to TRBJ1-6; unclear D gene. The CDR3 spans 14 residues. Germline-derived CDR1 and CDR2 are MNHEY and SVGAGI. The V end was cut by 6 bases, the J end by 10 bases, with 16 bases between. CDR3 in amino acids: CASRRWRMGSPLHF. The CDR3 nucleotides read TGTGCCAGCAGGAGGTGGAGGATGGGGTCACCCCTCCACTTT.

The gene calls are TRBV30 and TRBJ2-7; no clear D. Germline-derived CDR1 and CDR2 are GTSNPN and SVGIG (reference sequence). CDR3 length: 14 residues. V was pared by 0 bases and J by 4 bases, with 13 bases between. CDR3 residues: CAWSVSPVQYEQYF. CDR3 bases: TGTGCCTGGAGTGTCAGCCCCGTCCAATACGAGCAGTACTTC.

This clone appeared once. This chain uses TRBV5-1 with TRBJ2-1; maybe TRBD2 (6 bases). The ends were cut back, 1 base at V and 6 bases at J, with 8 bases in the middle. In germline, CDR1 is SGHRS, CDR2 YFSETQ. The CDR3 contains 13 residues. The CDR3 DNA reads as TGCGCCAGCAGCTTGTCTAGCGCCAATGAGCAGTTCTTC. Protein sequence: CASSLSSANEQFF.

The chain couples TRBV28 to TRBJ2-3; TRBD1 agrees at 9 bases. V lost 4 bases and J lost 4; bases outside the gene matches: 6. The CDR3 sequence is 15 residues long. The V gene's germline CDR1 is MDHEN and CDR2 SYDVKM. The CDR3 coding sequence is TGTGCCAGCAGTTCAACGGACAGGGGCGCAGATACGCAGTATTTT. Encoded protein: CASSSTDRGADTQYF.

The V call is TRBV28, the J call TRBJ2-7; D might be TRBD1 (5 bases). The V end lost 3 bases, the J end lost 3 bases, and 12 bases lay between the germline ends. The CDR3 totals 14 residues. Per the germline V gene, CDR1 is MDHEN and CDR2 is SYDVKM. DNA of the CDR3: TGTGCCAGCAGTTTGCGACAGCTTTACTACGAGCAGTACTTC. Its protein is CASSLRQLYYEQYF.

The V gene is TRBV25-1, the J gene TRBJ1-3, with D perhaps TRBD1 (5 bases). The V gene's germline CDR1 is MGHDK and CDR2 SYGVNS. This CDR3 has 14 amino acids. The V and J ends lost 5 bases and 0 bases respectively, with 8 bases between them. The DNA of the CDR3 is TGTGCCAGCAGTCGGGACCTCTCTGGAAACACCATATATTTT. The encoded protein is CASSRDLSGNTIYF.

The CDR3 reads CASSLAGSGFTNEKLFF. The CDR3 DNA follows: TGTGCCAGCAGCTTAGCGGGGAGCGGGTTTACTAATGAAAAACTGTTTTTT. J is TRBJ1-4 and V is TRBV7-9; D remains unclear. Germline V CDR1 and CDR2: SEHNR, FQNEAQ (reference sequence). This CDR3 spans 17 amino acids. Trimming left V 0 bases short and J 2 bases short, with 13 bases between.

The gene calls are TRBV7-9 and TRBJ2-3; TRBD2 matches 9 bases. The CDR3 length is 18 residues. Germline loops: CDR1 SEHNR, CDR2 FQNEAQ (reference sequence). Germline trimming cut 5 bases from V and 3 bases from J; bases unmatched to any gene: 15. For the CDR3, the DNA is TGTGCCAGCAGCCCGGGAGGATTCCTAGCGGGAACGACAGATACGCAGTATTTT. This encodes CASSPGGFLAGTTDTQYF.

This rearrangement joins TRBV7-9 to TRBJ1-2; TRBD1 agrees at 7 bases. V lost 0 bases, J lost 3 bases, and 1 base stayed unmatched. The CDR3 loop spans 14 amino acids. Germline V gene lookup returns CDR1 SEHNR and CDR2 FQNEAQ (reference sequence). CDR3 coding DNA: TGTGCCAGCAGCTTAGCAACAGGGGACTATGGCTACACCTTC. Its translation is CASSLATGDYGYTF.

The chain combines TRBV4-1 with TRBJ2-3; 8 bases fit TRBD2. Trimming removed 5 bases from V and 3 bases from J; junction bases left unmatched: 13. This CDR3 spans 17 amino acids. Germline lookup yields CDR1 MGHRA and CDR2 YSYEKL. The CDR3 DNA follows: TGCGCCAGCAGCGGTGACGCGGGGGGAGTGTTTACAGATACGCAGTATTTT. It is translated as CASSGDAGGVFTDTQYF.

The rearrangement joins TRBV10-2 to TRBJ2-1; 8 bases fit TRBD2. The CDR3 has 15 residues. The V gene's germline CDR1 is WSHSY and CDR2 SAAADI. V lost 4 bases and J lost 2; bases outside the gene matches: 4. Here the CDR3 DNA reads TGCGCCAGCAGTGGTGGTAGCGGGACCTACAATGAGCAGTTCTTC. As protein: CASSGGSGTYNEQFF.

J is TRBJ1-1 and V is TRBV7-3, with D perhaps TRBD1 (5 bases). The CDR3 has 13 residues. The V and J ends lost 4 bases and 1 base respectively, with 7 bases between them. The germline gives CDR1 SGHTA, CDR2 FQGTGA. In DNA form, the CDR3 reads TGTGCCAGCAGCTCACAGGAGAACACTGAAGCTTTCTTT. Encoded protein: CASSSQENTEAFF.

CDR3 DNA: TGTGCCAGCAGTGAACTCCTAGGTATTGAGACCCAGTACTTC. As protein: CASSELLGIETQYF. The V call is TRBV2, the J call TRBJ2-5; D gene uncertain. Deletions cut 2 bases from V and 5 bases from J, with 12 bases between. Germline values: CDR1 SNHLY, CDR2 FYNNEI. CDR3 length: 14 residues. The variable domain in full, with the rest retrieved from reference TRBV2 and TRBJ2-5, is EPEVTQTPSHQVTQMGQEVILRCVPISNHLYFYWYRQILGQKVEFLVSFYNNEISEKSEIFDDQFSVERPDGSNFTLKIRSTKLEDSAMYFCASSELLGIETQYFGPGTRLLVL.

The chain links TRBV6-5 to TRBJ2-1; 7 nucleotides agree with TRBD1. This CDR3 spans 13 amino acids. Germline V gene data show CDR1 as MNHEY and CDR2 as SVGAGI. Losses at the gene ends were 6 bases for V and 7 bases for J; bases not matched to a gene: 6. Here the CDR3 reads CASSRSGGNEQFF. In nucleotides, the CDR3 is TGTGCCAGCAGCCGTTCAGGGGGAAATGAGCAGTTCTTC.

CDR3 amino acids: CASSSTGLNEKLFF. Here the CDR3 DNA reads TGCGCCAGCAGCTCAACAGGGTTGAATGAAAAACTGTTTTTT. The chain combines TRBV5-1 with TRBJ1-4, with a tentative D call TRBD1 (6 bases). Deletions cut 3 bases from V and 5 bases from J, with 11 bases between. The CDR3 totals 14 residues. CDR1 and CDR2 from the germline V gene are SGHRS and YFSETQ.

This clone was seen a single time. The chain joins TRBV4-1 to TRBJ1-2, with D unclear. The CDR3 loop spans 13 amino acids. V lost 6 bases and J lost 2, with 10 bases in between. Germline V gives CDR1 MGHRA, CDR2 YSYEKL. The CDR3 reads CASSIKTNYGYTF. DNA for the CDR3: TGCGCCAGCAGTATCAAGACAAACTATGGCTACACCTTC.

The V and J genes are TRBV15 and TRBJ2-1; TRBD2 aligns across 8 bases. CDR3 size: 15 residues. Germline-derived CDR1 and CDR2 are LNHNV and YYDKDF (reference sequence). With V trimmed by 1 base and J by 3 bases, 2 bases remained unmatched. CDR3 amino acids: CATSRAGGDYNEQFF. CDR3 sequence (DNA): TGTGCCACCAGCAGAGCGGGAGGGGACTACAATGAGCAGTTCTTC. Full variable domain (outside the CDR3, taken from reference TRBV15 and TRBJ2-1): DAMVIQNPRYQVTQFGKPVTLSCSQTLNHNVMYWYQQKSSQAPKLLFHYYDKDFNNEADTPDNFQSRRPNTSFCFLDIRSPGLGDTAMYLCATSRAGGDYNEQFFGPGTRLTVL.

The V call is TRBV4-2, the J call TRBJ1-6; 8 bases map to TRBD1. Germline V gene lookup returns CDR1 LGHNA and CDR2 YNFKEQ. V lost 1 base, J lost 10 bases, and 9 bases stayed unmatched. This CDR3 is 16 amino acids long. This chain's CDR3 is CASSQAGQGANSPLHF. The CDR3 DNA reads as TGTGCCAGCAGCCAAGCTGGGCAGGGGGCGAACTCACCCCTCCACTTT.

The chain joins TRBV30 to TRBJ1-3; no reliable D call. Germline CDR1 GTSNPN, CDR2 SVGIG (reference sequence). V lost 3 bases to trimming and J lost 0 bases, with 6 bases between them. The CDR3 spans 13 residues. The CDR3 region is CAWRGYSGNTIYF. In DNA form, the CDR3 reads TGTGCCTGGAGAGGCTACTCTGGAAACACCATATATTTT. The whole variable domain, filled in from reference TRBV30 and TRBJ1-3, reads SQTIHQWPATLVQPVGSPLSLECTVEGTSNPNLYWYRQAAGRGLQLLFYSVGIGQISSEVPQNLSASRPQDRQFILSSKKLLLSDSGFYLCAWRGYSGNTIYFGEGSWLTVV.

The chain carries TRBV5-1 and TRBJ2-2, with 7 bases that match TRBD1. This CDR3 has 15 residues. The ends lost 4 bases at V and 0 bases at J; junction bases unmatched: 3. Germline values: CDR1 SGHRS, CDR2 YFSETQ. CDR3 DNA sequence: TGCGCCAGCAGCACCGGGACAGCGAACACCGGGGAGCTGTTTTTT. This codes for CASSTGTANTGELFF.

The rearrangement links TRBV6-1 to TRBJ1-4; 8 nucleotides align to TRBD1. This CDR3 has 15 amino acids. CDR1 is MNHNS and CDR2 is SASEGT in the germline V gene. J gave up 3 bases and V 4 bases, and 4 bases lay outside the gene matches. The chain's CDR3 is CASSVDRGSNEKLFF. The DNA of the CDR3 is TGTGCCAGCAGTGTCGACAGGGGTTCTAATGAAAAACTGTTTTTT.

The J gene is TRBJ2-3, the V gene TRBV19; D gene ambiguous. V was pared by 3 bases and J by 1 base, with 5 bases between. Germline CDR1 is LNHDA and CDR2 is SQIVND (reference sequence). The CDR3 runs 13 residues. CDR3 residues: CASSMRGTDTQYF. DNA of the CDR3: TGTGCCAGTAGTATGCGAGGCACAGATACGCAGTATTTT. Drawing the rest from reference TRBV19 and TRBJ2-3, the complete variable domain is DGGITQSPKYLFRKEGQNVTLSCEQNLNHDAMYWYRQDPGQGLRLIYYSQIVNDFQKGDIAEGYSVSREKKESFPLTVTSAQKNPTAFYLCASSMRGTDTQYFGPGTRLTVL.

The count of this clone is one. This CDR3 is CASSSLPGLDTQYF. The CDR3 DNA reads TGCGCCAGCAGCTCGCTACCAGGGTTAGATACGCAGTATTTT. The chain is built from TRBV5-1 and TRBJ2-3; tentative D call: TRBD1 (5 bases). V lost 3 bases, J lost 5 bases, and 13 bases lay in between. CDR3 size: 14 residues. Germline V gene data show CDR1 as SGHRS and CDR2 as YFSETQ. Variable domain in full (rest from reference TRBV5-1 and TRBJ2-3): KAGVTQTPRYLIKTRGQQVTLSCSPISGHRSVSWYQQTPGQGLQFLFEYFSETQRNKGNFPGRFSGRQFSNSRSEMNVSTLELGDSALYLCASSSLPGLDTQYFGPGTRLTVL.

In this sample, this clone turned up once. The chain uses TRBV27 and TRBJ2-5; 7 nucleotides align to TRBD1. J gave up 2 bases and V 5 bases, and 8 bases lay outside the gene matches. Germline loops: CDR1 MNHEY, CDR2 SMNVEV (reference sequence). The CDR3 runs 15 residues. The CDR3 region is CASSPPGQIQETQYF. The CDR3 nucleotides read TGTGCCAGCAGTCCCCCGGGACAGATACAAGAGACCCAGTACTTC.

The chain couples TRBV5-1 to TRBJ1-2; D uncertain. Germline CDR1 is SGHRS and CDR2 is YFSETQ. The CDR3 consists of 14 residues. V dropped 0 bases and J dropped 4 bases, with 10 bases sitting between them. CDR3 DNA: TGCGCCAGCAGCTTGGACCAGGCTGGCTATGGCTACACCTTC. Translation gives CASSLDQAGYGYTF.

The chain uses TRBV7-9 and TRBJ2-3; D not resolved. V was shortened by 5 bases and J by 3 bases, with 18 bases between the two germline ends. Germline V lookup: CDR1 SEHNR, CDR2 FQNEAQ (reference sequence). This CDR3 is built from 16 residues. The CDR3 protein is CASSPPGLDGTDTQYF. The DNA of the CDR3 is TGTGCCAGCAGCCCACCCGGGCTAGACGGAACAGATACGCAGTATTTT.

This chain uses TRBV6-6 with TRBJ1-4; D unclear. V was shortened by 0 bases and J by 7 bases, with 9 bases between the two germline ends. The CDR3 sequence is 14 residues long. Per the germline V gene, CDR1 is MNHNY and CDR2 is SVGAGI (reference sequence). The CDR3 loop reads CASSYSGRSEKLFF. The CDR3, as DNA: TGTGCCAGCAGTTACTCAGGACGGTCTGAAAAACTGTTTTTT.